Presented here are 21 T cell receptor beta chains from one specimen sequenced in a study of T cells expressing NK-cell markers. TCRdb reanalyzed the 5' RACE reads and collapses them to one entry per CDR3 protein, without DNA. This sample's table has about 160,000 distinct CDR3 sequences. Sequenced: blood T cells: a sorted CD56 or NKG2C T cell subset, CD4+ or CD8+ T cells, or bulk PBMC T cells (not recorded which). These receptor sequences come from a woman aged 18-70 years in good health.

The rearrangement uses TRBV10-3 and TRBJ2-1. The CDR3 consists of 11 residues. CDR1 and CDR2 (germline): ENHRY, SYGVKD. The CDR3 spells CATGGYNEQFF.

The rearrangement uses TRBV6-1 and TRBJ1-4; TCRdb's D call of TRBD1 is untestable without DNA. This CDR3 is 15 amino acids long. The germline CDR1 and CDR2 sequences are MNHNS and SASEGT. CDR3 sequence: CASSARLQGTEKLFF.

The CDR3 loop reads CASSLFSGTYSNQPQHF. The chain joins TRBV28 to TRBJ1-5; with no DNA, the TCRdb D assignment of TRBD1 cannot be verified. Germline V gene data show CDR1 as MDHEN and CDR2 as SYDVKM. This CDR3 comprises 17 residues.

The V gene is TRBV7-9, the J gene TRBJ2-5. This CDR3 region has 14 residues. Germline CDR1 is SEHNR and CDR2 is FQNEAQ (reference sequence). CDR3 loop: CASSVSLADSVQYF.

The V gene is TRBV19, the J gene TRBJ2-6; TCRdb returns TRBD1, unconfirmable since there is no DNA. This CDR3 is 17 amino acids long. CDR1 is LNHDA, CDR2 SQIVND, per germline (reference sequence). The chain's CDR3 is CASSRTGVPSGANVLTF.

V and J are TRBV24-1 and TRBJ2-3; TCRdb designates TRBD1, a call that cannot be tested without DNA. The CDR3 sequence is 15 residues long. Germline loops: CDR1 KGHDR, CDR2 SFDVKD. CDR3 sequence reads: CATSGPGTSTDTQYF.

The chain employs TRBV7-2 and TRBJ2-7; the D call of TRBD1 rests on TCRdb alone, since no DNA is present to check it. The CDR3 is made up of 16 amino acids. CDR1 is SGHTA, CDR2 FQGNSA, per germline. The CDR3: CASSFDRRPRSYEQYF. Full variable domain (rest looked up from reference TRBV7-2 and TRBJ2-7): GAGVSQSPSNKVTEKGKDVELRCDPISGHTALYWYRQSLGQGLEFLIYFQGNSAPDKSGLPSDRFSAERTGGSVSTLTIQRTQQEDSAVYLCASSFDRRPRSYEQYFGPGTRLTVT.

The chain links TRBV12-3 or TRBV12-4 to TRBJ1-6; the TCRdb call, TRBD1, lacks DNA for checking. The CDR3 loop spans 14 amino acids. CDR3 sequence: CASGRGLRDSPLHF.

The rearrangement joins TRBV7-6 to TRBJ2-5; absent DNA, TCRdb's TRBD1 call cannot be checked. This CDR3 spans 13 amino acids. Germline CDR1 reads SGHVS; CDR2 reads FNYEAQ. CDR3 in amino acids: CASRFNPQGETYF.

The chain carries TRBV12-3 or TRBV12-4 and TRBJ1-5; TCRdb picks TRBD1, but there is no DNA to check that call. CDR3 size: 16 residues. CDR3 sequence: CASSLSFTGANQPQHF.

CDR3 in amino acids: CASSFSAGGNTIYF. This sequence joins TRBV12-3 or TRBV12-4 and TRBJ1-3. This CDR3 has 14 amino acids.

This chain's CDR3 is CASSPGDGQPQHF. The rearrangement links TRBV18 to TRBJ1-5. Germline CDR1 is KGHSH and CDR2 is LQKENI. CDR3 length: 13 amino acids.

The chain uses TRBV20-1 and TRBJ1-5. Germline V gene sequence: CDR1 DFQATT, CDR2 SNEGSKA (reference sequence). The CDR3 extends over 13 amino acids. The CDR3 reads CSARDPSSQPQHF.

This rearrangement joins TRBV10-3 to TRBJ2-5. The germline V gene encodes CDR1 ENHRY and CDR2 SYGVKD. The CDR3 runs 11 residues. CDR3 protein: CAISVQETQYF.

The rearrangement uses TRBV20-1 and TRBJ2-1; without DNA, the TCRdb call of TRBD2 cannot be checked. CDR1 DFQATT and CDR2 SNEGSKA come from the germline V gene (reference sequence). CDR3 size: 16 residues. The CDR3 spells CSARETGRVVGNEQFF.

The chain recombines TRBV20-1 with TRBJ1-6; TCRdb's D gene call, TRBD1, goes unchecked for lack of DNA. Germline assignment: CDR1 DFQATT and CDR2 SNEGSKA (reference sequence). The CDR3 covers 15 residues. The CDR3 protein is CSARVGGGVNSPLHF.

The genes are TRBV12-3 or TRBV12-4 and TRBJ2-5; TCRdb outputs TRBD1, but without DNA this stays unchecked. CDR3 length: 15 amino acids. CDR3 residues: CASSLWTGGEETQYF.

V usage is TRBV29-1 and J usage is TRBJ1-2; no DNA is available, so the TRBD1 call from TCRdb remains unchecked. The germline V gene encodes CDR1 SQVTM and CDR2 ANQGSEA. The CDR3 contains 13 residues. The CDR3 is CSVKGQTNYGYTF.

The genes are TRBV29-1 and TRBJ2-1; TCRdb's assignment of TRBD2 cannot be checked, as there is no DNA. The CDR3 runs to 14 residues. CDR1 SQVTM and CDR2 ANQGSEA come from the germline V gene. This CDR3 reads CSVASLAGDNEQFF.

The CDR3 is CASSPHGTGFTEAFF. The rearrangement joins TRBV9 to TRBJ1-1; TCRdb calls TRBD1, which cannot be checked without DNA. Germline V gene data show CDR1 as SGDLS and CDR2 as YYNGEE. The CDR3 contains 15 residues.

This rearrangement joins TRBV14 to TRBJ1-2; checking the TCRdb D call of TRBD1 is not possible without DNA. From germline, CDR1 is SGHDN and CDR2 FVKESK. There are 14 residues in the CDR3. CDR3 in amino acids: CASSPGRGHYGYTF.